This TCR beta chain derives from a study of chemoradiotherapy in HPV16-positive cancers. Of note for this clone: What it recognizes is unknown.

The CDR3 loop spans 14 amino acids. Trimming shortened V by 0 bases and J by 0 bases, and 5 bases separated the two germline ends. CDR1 LNHNV and CDR2 YYDKDF come from the germline V gene (reference sequence). The assay was immunoSEQ multiplex PCR, and TCRdb's table has in-frame clones only and misses some. The sample has around 15,000 clones; less than 70% are singletons. The study's findings and limits: Candidate HPV-specific clones and E7-related TCR motifs grew in tumor during treatment.

This specimen was collected from a patient who underwent chemoradiotherapy. This clonotype was obtained from a human donor with HPV-associated anogenital cancer. The rearrangement links TRBV15 to TRBJ1-1; unclear D gene. The CDR3 sequence is CATSRDSLNTEAFF. As DNA, the CDR3 is TGTGCCACCAGCAGAGATTCCCTGAACACTGAAGCTTTCTTT.